Each of the 6 T cell receptor beta chains below was sequenced from the same sample in a study of CD8 T cells in Susac syndrome. RNA in amounts of roughly 0.5 to 1 ug was reverse transcribed with random hexamers. TCRdb passed the immunoSEQ multiplex PCR reads through MiXCR, listing each CDR3 protein once. The sample has some 97,000 distinct CDR3 sequences; 95% are singletons. The sequenced material came from CD8+ T cells from PBMCs. These receptors all stem from a human donor with Susac syndrome.

The V and J genes are TRBV6-4 and TRBJ1-5; tentatively, D is TRBD1 (5 bases). The CDR3 has 13 amino acids. Trimming pared 3 bases from V and 5 bases from J, leaving 8 bases between. The germline CDR1 and CDR2 sequences are MRHNA and SNTAGT. The CDR3 here is CASSETEHQPQHF. CDR3 sequence (DNA): TGTGCCAGCAGTGAGACAGAGCATCAGCCCCAGCATTTT.

The chain couples TRBV9 to TRBJ2-3; D gene ambiguous. This CDR3 is 14 amino acids long. In germline, CDR1 is SGDLS, CDR2 YYNGEE. With 2 bases removed from V and 0 bases from J, the gap between germline ends came to 7 bases. CDR3 sequence (DNA): TGTGCCAGCAGCGTCAGGCCAAGCACAGATACGCAGTATTTT. Translation gives CASSVRPSTDTQYF.

V and J are TRBV6-1 and TRBJ2-7; no clear D. From germline, CDR1 is MNHNS and CDR2 SASEGT. V was pared by 7 bases and J by 4 bases, with 11 bases between. The CDR3 has 12 residues. CDR3 in amino acids: CASTTPPYEQYF. CDR3 DNA: TGTGCCAGCACCACCCCTCCTTACGAGCAGTACTTC.

V and J are TRBV12-3 or TRBV12-4 and TRBJ2-1; D may be TRBD1 or TRBD2 (6 bases each). V was shortened by 10 bases and J by 3 bases, with 13 bases between the two germline ends. The CDR3 is 13 residues long. CDR3 loop: CAISGAIYNEQFF. CDR3 DNA sequence: TGTGCCATTTCGGGGGCGATCTACAATGAGCAGTTCTTC.

J is TRBJ2-1 and V is TRBV29-1, with a tentative D call TRBD2 (5 bases). V dropped 4 bases and J dropped 8 bases, with 12 bases sitting between them. Germline CDR1 and CDR2: SQVTM and ANQGSEA. This CDR3 region has 12 residues. The CDR3 is CSVASGSDEQFF. The CDR3 coding sequence is TGCAGCGTTGCCTCAGGTAGCGATGAGCAGTTCTTC.

V is TRBV7-8 and J is TRBJ1-4, with D unresolved. Trimming shortened V by 1 base and J by 2 bases, and 11 bases separated the two germline ends. Per the germline V gene, CDR1 is SGHVS and CDR2 is FQNEAQ. The CDR3 is made up of 16 amino acids. The CDR3 nucleotides read TGTGCCAGCAGCTTAGAAGAGGCAGGCACTAATGAAAAACTGTTTTTT. Its translation is CASSLEEAGTNEKLFF.